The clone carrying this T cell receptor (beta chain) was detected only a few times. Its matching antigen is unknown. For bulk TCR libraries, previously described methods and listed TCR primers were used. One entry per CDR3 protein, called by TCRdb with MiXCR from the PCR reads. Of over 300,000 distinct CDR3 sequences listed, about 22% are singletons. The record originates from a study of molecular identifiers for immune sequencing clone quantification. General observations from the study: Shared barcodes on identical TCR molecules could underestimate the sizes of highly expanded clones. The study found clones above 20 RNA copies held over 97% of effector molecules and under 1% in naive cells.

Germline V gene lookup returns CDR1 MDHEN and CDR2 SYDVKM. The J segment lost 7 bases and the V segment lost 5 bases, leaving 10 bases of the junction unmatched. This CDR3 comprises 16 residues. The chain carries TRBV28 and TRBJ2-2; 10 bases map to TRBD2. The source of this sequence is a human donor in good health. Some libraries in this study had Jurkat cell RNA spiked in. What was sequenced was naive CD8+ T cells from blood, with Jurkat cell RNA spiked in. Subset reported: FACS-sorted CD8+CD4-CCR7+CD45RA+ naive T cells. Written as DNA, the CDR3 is TGTGCCAGCAGTCTAGCGGGAGCGGGGCCCGTCGGGGAGCTGTTTTTT. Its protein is CASSLAGAGPVGELFF.